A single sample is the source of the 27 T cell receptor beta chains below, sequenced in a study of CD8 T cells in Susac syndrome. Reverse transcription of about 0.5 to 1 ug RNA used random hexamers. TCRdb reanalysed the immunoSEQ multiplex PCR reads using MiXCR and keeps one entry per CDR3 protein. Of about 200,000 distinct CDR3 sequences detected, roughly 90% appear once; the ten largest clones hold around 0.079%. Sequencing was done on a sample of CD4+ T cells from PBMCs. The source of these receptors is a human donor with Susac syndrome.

CDR3 nucleotides: TGCAGTGCTAGAGATCTGTATCGGGACACCGGGGAGCTGTTTTTT. Translation gives CSARDLYRDTGELFF. J is TRBJ2-2 and V is TRBV20-1; D is unresolved. Germline V gene sequence: CDR1 DFQATT, CDR2 SNEGSKA (reference sequence). V was trimmed by 0 bases and J by 3 bases, leaving 11 bases between them. This CDR3 contains 15 residues.

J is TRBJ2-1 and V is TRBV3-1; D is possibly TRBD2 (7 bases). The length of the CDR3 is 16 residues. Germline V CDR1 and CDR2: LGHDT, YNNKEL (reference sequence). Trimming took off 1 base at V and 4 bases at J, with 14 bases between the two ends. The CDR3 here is CASSQAGGAKYNEQFF. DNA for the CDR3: TGTGCCAGCAGCCAAGCGGGGGGCGCGAAATACAATGAGCAGTTCTTC.

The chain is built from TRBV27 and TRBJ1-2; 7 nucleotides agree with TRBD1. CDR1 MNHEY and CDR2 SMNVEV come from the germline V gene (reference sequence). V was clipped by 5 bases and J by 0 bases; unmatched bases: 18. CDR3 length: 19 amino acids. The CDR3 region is CASSPTRTLGQAANYGYTF. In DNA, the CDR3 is TGTGCCAGCAGTCCGACAAGGACCCTCGGACAGGCAGCTAACTATGGCTACACCTTC.

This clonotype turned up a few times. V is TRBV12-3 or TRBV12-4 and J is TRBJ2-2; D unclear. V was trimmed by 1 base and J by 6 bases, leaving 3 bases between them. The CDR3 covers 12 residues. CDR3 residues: CASSLVAGELFF. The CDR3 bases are TGTGCCAGCAGTTTAGTCGCCGGGGAGCTGTTTTTT.

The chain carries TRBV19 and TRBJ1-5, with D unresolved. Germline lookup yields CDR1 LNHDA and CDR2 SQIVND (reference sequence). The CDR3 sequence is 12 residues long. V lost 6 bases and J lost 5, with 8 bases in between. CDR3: CASRNGDQPQHF. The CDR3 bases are TGTGCCAGTAGAAACGGCGATCAGCCCCAGCATTTT.

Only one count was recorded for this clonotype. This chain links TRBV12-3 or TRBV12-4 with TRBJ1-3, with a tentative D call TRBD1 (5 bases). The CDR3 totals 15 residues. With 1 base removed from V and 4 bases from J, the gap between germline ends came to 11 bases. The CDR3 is CASSLEGAQGNTIYF. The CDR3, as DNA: TGTGCCAGCAGTTTAGAAGGGGCTCAAGGAAACACCATATATTTT.

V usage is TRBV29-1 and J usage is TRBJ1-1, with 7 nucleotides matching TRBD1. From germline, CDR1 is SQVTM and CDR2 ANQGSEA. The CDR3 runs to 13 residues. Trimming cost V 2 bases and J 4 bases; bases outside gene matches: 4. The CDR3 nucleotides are TGCAGCGTTGAATGGGCAGGGGGCACTGAAGCTTTCTTT. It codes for CSVEWAGGTEAFF.

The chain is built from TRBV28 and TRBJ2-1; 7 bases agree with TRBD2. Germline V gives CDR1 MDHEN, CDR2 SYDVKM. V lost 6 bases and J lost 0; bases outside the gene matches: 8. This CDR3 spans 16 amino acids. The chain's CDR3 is CASSSSRGSSYNEQFF. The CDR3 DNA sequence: TGTGCCAGCAGCTCTTCGCGGGGGAGCTCCTACAATGAGCAGTTCTTC.

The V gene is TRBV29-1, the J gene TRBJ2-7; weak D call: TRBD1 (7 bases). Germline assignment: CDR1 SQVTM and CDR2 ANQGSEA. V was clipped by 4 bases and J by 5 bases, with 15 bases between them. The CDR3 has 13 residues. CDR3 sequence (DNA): TGCAGCGTTGGGGCAGGGGGGAGCCACGAGCAGTACTTC. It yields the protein CSVGAGGSHEQYF.

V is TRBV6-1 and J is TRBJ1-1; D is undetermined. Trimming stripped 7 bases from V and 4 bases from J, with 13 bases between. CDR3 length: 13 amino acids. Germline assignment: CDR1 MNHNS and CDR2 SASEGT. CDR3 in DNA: TGTGCCAGCACCCTCGATCCTCGCACTGAAGCTTTCTTT. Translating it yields CASTLDPRTEAFF.

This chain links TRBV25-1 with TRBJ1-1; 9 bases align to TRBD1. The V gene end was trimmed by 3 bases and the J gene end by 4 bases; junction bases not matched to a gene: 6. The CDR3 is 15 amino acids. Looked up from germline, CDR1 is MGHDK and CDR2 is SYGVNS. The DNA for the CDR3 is TGTGCCAGCAGTGACCCGGGACAGGGTCCCACTGAAGCTTTCTTT. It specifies CASSDPGQGPTEAFF. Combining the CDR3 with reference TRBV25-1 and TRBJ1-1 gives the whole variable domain EADIYQTPRYLVIGTGKKITLECSQTMGHDKMYWYQQDPGMELHLIHYSYGVNSTEKGDLSSESTVSRIRTEHFPLTLESARPSHTSQYLCASSDPGQGPTEAFFGQGTRLTVV.

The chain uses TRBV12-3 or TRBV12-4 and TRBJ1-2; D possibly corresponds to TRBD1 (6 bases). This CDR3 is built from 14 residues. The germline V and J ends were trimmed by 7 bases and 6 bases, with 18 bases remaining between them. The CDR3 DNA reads TGTGCCAGCACCGACGGACAGATCAATGATGGCTACACCTTC. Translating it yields CASTDGQINDGYTF.

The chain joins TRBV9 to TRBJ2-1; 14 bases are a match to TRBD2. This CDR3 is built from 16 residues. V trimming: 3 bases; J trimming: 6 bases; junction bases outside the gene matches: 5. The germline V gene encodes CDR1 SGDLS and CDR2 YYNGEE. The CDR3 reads CASSARLAGGLNEQFF. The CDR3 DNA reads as TGTGCCAGCAGCGCCAGACTAGCGGGGGGGCTCAATGAGCAGTTCTTC.

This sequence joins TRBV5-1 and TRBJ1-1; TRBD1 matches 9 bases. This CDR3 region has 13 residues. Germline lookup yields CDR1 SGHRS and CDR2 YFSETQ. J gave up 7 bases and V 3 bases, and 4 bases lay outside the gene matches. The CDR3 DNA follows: TGCGCCAGCAGCTGGGACAGGGAGGGTGAAGCTTTCTTT. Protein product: CASSWDREGEAFF.

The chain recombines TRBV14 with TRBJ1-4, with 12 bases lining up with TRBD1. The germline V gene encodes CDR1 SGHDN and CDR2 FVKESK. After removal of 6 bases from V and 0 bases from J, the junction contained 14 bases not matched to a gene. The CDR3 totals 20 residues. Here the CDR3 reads CASSPEGQGAYIATNEKLFF. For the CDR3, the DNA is TGTGCCAGCAGTCCTGAGGGACAGGGGGCCTACATTGCAACTAATGAAAAACTGTTTTTT.

CDR3 sequence reads: CASGPLRNTIYF. The CDR3 bases are TGTGCTAGTGGCCCTTTACGAAACACCATATATTTT. The chain combines TRBV12-5 with TRBJ1-3; D unclear. With 6 bases removed from V and 5 bases from J, the gap between germline ends came to 8 bases. CDR1 and CDR2 (germline): LGHNT, FRNRAP. The CDR3 runs to 12 residues.

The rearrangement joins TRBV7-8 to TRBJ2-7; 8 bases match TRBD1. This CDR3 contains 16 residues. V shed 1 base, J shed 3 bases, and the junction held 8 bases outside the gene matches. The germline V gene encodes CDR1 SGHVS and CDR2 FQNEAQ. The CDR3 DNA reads TGTGCCAGCAGCTTAGTCATATCCGGGACAGGCTACGAGCAGTACTTC. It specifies CASSLVISGTGYEQYF.

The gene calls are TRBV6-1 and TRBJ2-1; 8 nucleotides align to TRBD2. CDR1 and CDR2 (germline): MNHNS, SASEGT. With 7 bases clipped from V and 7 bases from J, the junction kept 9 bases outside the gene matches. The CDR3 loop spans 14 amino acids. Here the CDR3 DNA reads TGTGCCAGCAAGACCAGCGGGGGTACGAATGAGCAGTTCTTC. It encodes CASKTSGGTNEQFF.

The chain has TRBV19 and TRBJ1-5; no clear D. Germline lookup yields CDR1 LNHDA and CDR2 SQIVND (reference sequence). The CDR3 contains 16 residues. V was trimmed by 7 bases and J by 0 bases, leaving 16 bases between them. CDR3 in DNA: TGTGCCAGTACCCCTCTAAGTCGGGCTAGCAATCAGCCCCAGCATTTT. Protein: CASTPLSRASNQPQHF.

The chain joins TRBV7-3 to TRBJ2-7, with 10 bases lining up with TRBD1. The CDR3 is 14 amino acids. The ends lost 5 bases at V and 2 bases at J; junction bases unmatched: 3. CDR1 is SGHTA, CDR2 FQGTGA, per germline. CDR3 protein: CASSQGQGAYEQYF. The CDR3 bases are TGTGCCAGCAGCCAAGGACAGGGGGCCTACGAGCAGTACTTC.

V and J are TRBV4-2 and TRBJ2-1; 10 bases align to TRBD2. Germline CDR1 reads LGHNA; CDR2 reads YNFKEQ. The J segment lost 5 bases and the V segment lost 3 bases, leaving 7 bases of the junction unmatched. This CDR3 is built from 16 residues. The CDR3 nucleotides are TGTGCCAGCAGCCACGGCGGACTAGCGGATAACAATGAGCAGTTCTTC. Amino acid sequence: CASSHGGLADNNEQFF.

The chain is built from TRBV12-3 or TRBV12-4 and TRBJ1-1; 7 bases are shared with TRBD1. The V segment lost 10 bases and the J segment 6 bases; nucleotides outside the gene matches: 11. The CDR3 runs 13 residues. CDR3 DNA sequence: TGTGCCACCACACAGGGGTTTGCCTCTGAAGCTTTCTTT. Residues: CATTQGFASEAFF.

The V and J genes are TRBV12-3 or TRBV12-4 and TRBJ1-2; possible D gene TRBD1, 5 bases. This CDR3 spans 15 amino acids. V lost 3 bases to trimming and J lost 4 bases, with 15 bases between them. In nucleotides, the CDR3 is TGTGCCAGCAGTTTTGTACCCCAGGGTCCCTATGGCTACACCTTC. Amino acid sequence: CASSFVPQGPYGYTF.

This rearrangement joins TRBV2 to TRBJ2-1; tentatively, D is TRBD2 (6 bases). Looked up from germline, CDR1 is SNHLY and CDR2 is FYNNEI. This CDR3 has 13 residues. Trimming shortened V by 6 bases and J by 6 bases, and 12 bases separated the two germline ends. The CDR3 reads CASRVTSFNEQFF. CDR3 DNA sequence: TGTGCCAGCAGAGTGACTAGTTTCAATGAGCAGTTCTTC.

CDR3 region: CASSFLNVGLQGEQYF. The CDR3 DNA follows: TGTGCCAGCAGCTTTCTTAATGTGGGCCTCCAAGGCGAGCAGTACTTC. The rearrangement uses TRBV6-1 and TRBJ2-7; D uncertain. Germline-derived CDR1 and CDR2 are MNHNS and SASEGT. V dropped 6 bases and J dropped 6 bases, with 24 bases sitting between them. CDR3 length equals 16 residues.

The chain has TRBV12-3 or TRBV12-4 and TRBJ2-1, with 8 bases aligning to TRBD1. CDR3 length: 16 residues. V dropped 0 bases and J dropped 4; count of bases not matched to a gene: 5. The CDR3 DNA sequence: TGTGCCAGCAGTTTAGCTGGACAGGGAATTTACAATGAGCAGTTCTTC. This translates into CASSLAGQGIYNEQFF.

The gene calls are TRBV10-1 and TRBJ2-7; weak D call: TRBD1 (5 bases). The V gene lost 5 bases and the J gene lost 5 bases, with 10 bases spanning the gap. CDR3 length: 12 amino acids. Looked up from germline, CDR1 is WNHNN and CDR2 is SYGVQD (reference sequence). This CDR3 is CASSTGSDEQYF. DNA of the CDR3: TGCGCCAGCAGTACAGGTTCGGACGAGCAGTACTTC.